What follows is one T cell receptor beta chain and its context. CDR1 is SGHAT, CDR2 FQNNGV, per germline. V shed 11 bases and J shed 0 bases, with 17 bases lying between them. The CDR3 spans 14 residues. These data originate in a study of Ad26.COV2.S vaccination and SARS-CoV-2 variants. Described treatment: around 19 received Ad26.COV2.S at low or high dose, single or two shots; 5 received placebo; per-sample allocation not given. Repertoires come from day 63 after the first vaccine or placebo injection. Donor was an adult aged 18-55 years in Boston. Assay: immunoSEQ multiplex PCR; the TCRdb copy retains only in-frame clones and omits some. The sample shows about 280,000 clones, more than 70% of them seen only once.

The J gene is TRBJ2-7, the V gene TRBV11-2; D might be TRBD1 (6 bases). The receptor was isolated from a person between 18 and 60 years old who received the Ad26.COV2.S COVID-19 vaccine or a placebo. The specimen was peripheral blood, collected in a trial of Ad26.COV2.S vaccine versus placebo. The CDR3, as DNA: TGTGCCCCAAGTCAGGCAGGGGCCTCCTACGAGCAGTACTTC. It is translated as CAPSQAGASYEQYF.